Listed below are T cell receptor beta chains from one sample, sequenced in a study of blood T cells in healthy people across ages. TCRdb itself ran the 5' RACE reads through MiXCR, one entry per CDR3 protein. Among roughly 640,000 distinct CDR3 sequences, roughly 31% were seen once, and the ten largest hold about a sixth. The sample was blood. These receptors came from a woman of 80 years or more in good health. CDR3s include the opening cysteine and the closing phenylalanine or tryptophan. A D gene is named only where the DNA matches it firmly. Only part of the rows carry a size: once, few, many, or a class if the clone is expanded.

TRBV30	NA	TRBJ2-3	NA	CAWSVAGGNTQYF	TGTGCCTGGAGTGTAGCCGGCGGAAATACGCAGTATTTT
TRBV12-3/TRBV12-4	NA	TRBJ1-2	NA	CASSLPITGTLNYGYTF	TGTGCCAGCAGTTTACCCATCACAGGGACCCTTAACTATGGCTACACCTTC
TRBV3-1	NA	TRBJ2-7	many	CASSQEGGSSYEQYF	TGTGCCAGCAGCCAAGAAGGAGGCAGCTCCTACGAGCAGTACTTC
TRBV5-1	TRBD2	TRBJ2-7	NA	CASSLELAGYNEQYF	TGCGCCAGCAGCTTGGAACTAGCGGGCTACAATGAGCAGTACTTC
TRBV7-2	NA	TRBJ2-7	NA	CASMSLGGKWGSYEQYF	TGTGCCAGCATGAGTCTAGGGGGGAAATGGGGCTCCTACGAGCAGTACTTC
TRBV20-1	TRBD2	TRBJ2-3	many	CSATSGEGDTQYF	TGCAGTGCCACTAGCGGGGAGGGAGATACGCAGTATTTT
TRBV20-1	TRBD1	TRBJ1-6	many	CSADSGTGNSPLHF	TGCAGTGCGGACTCCGGGACAGGCAATTCACCCCTCCACTTT
TRBV7-9	NA	TRBJ2-3	many	CASSLVQLVGTDTQYF	TGTGCCAGCAGCTTAGTCCAGTTGGTGGGCACAGATACGCAGTATTTT
TRBV7-3	NA	TRBJ2-1	few	CASSSSHRVVDEQFF	TGTGCCAGCAGCTCGTCCCACCGTGTTGTGGATGAGCAGTTCTTC
TRBV6-6	TRBD1	TRBJ1-2	few	CASSLTDRDHGYGYTF	TGTGCCAGCAGTCTTACGGACAGGGACCATGGCTATGGCTACACCTTC